This T cell receptor beta chain was sequenced during a study of T cell responses to AZD1222 COVID-19 vaccine. Study-level findings and limits: Spike-specific TCR breadth and depth grew following two AZD1222 doses. Seropositive status at baseline applied to only six AZD1222 recipients.

Trimming stripped 5 bases from V and 4 bases from J, with 6 bases between. The CDR3 extends over 12 amino acids. Germline loops: CDR1 SEHNR, CDR2 FQNEAQ (reference sequence). For this clone: Its antigen is unidentified.

Profiling relied on immunoSEQ multiplex PCR, and the TCRdb table lists in-frame clones only, not all of them. Among about 15,000 clones, 88% were seen once, and the ten largest hold 2.9%. The chain couples TRBV7-9 to TRBJ1-5; D unclear. This TCR came from an adult who received the AZD1222 COVID-19 vaccine. The sequencing used peripheral blood, collected 28 days after the second AZD1222 dose. CDR3 DNA sequence: TGTGCCAGCAGCCTCGAGAATCAGCCCCAGCATTTT. Translated: CASSLENQPQHF.